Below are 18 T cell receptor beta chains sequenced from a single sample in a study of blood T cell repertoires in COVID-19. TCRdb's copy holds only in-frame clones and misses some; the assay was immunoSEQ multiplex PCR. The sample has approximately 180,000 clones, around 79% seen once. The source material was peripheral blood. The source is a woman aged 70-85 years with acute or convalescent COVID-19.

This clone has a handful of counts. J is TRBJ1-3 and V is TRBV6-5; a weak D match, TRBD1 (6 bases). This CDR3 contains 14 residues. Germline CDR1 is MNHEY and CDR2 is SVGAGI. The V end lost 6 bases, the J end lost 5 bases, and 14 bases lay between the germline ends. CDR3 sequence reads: CASSLQGRRNTIYF. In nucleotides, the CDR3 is TGTGCCAGCAGCTTACAGGGCAGGCGAAACACCATATATTTT.

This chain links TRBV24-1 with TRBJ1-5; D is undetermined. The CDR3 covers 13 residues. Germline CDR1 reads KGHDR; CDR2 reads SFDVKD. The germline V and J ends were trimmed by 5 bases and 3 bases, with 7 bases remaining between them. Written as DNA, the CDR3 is TGTGCCACCAGTGCGGGGTTCAATCAGCCCCAGCATTTT. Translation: CATSAGFNQPQHF.

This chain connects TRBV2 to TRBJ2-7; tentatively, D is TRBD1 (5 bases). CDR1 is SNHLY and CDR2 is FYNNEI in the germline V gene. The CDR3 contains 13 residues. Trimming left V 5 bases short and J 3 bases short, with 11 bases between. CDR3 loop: CASSKIDSYEQYF. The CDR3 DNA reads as TGTGCCAGCAGTAAAATAGACAGCTACGAGCAGTACTTC.

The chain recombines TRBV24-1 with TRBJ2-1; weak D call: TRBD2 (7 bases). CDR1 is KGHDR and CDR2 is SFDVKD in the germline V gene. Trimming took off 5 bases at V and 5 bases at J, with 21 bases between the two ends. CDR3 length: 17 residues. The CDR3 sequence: CATSGPWGGGSDNEQFF. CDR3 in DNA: TGTGCCACCAGTGGCCCCTGGGGGGGCGGGAGTGACAATGAGCAGTTCTTC.

The CDR3 protein is CASSLREVPNEKLFF. DNA for the CDR3: TGCGCCAGCAGCCTCCGGGAGGTTCCTAATGAAAAACTGTTTTTT. The chain employs TRBV5-1 and TRBJ1-4; no clear D. Trimming took 4 bases from V and 3 from J, leaving 13 bases between them. Germline assignment: CDR1 SGHRS and CDR2 YFSETQ. This CDR3 is 15 amino acids long.

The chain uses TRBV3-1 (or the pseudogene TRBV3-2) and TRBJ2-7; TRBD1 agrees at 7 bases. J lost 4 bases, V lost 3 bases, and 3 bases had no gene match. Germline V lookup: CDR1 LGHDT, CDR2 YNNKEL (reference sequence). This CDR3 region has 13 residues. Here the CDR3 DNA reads TGTGCCAGCAGCCAGTCACAGGGGTACGAGCAGTACTTC. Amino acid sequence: CASSQSQGYEQYF.

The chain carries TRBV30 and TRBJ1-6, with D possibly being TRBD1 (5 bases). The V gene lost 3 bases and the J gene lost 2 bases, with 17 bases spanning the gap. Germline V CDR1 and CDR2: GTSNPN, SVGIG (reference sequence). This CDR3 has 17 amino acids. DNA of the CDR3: TGTGCCTGGAGAACAGAAGGGGCAGTAACCTATAATTCACCCCTCCACTTT. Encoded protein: CAWRTEGAVTYNSPLHF.

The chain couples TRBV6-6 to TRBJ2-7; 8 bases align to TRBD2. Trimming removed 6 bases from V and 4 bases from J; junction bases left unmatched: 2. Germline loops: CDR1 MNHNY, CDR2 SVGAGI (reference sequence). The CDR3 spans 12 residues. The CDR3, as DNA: TGTGCCAGCAGGCGCGGGGGGTACGAGCAGTACTTC. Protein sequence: CASRRGGYEQYF.

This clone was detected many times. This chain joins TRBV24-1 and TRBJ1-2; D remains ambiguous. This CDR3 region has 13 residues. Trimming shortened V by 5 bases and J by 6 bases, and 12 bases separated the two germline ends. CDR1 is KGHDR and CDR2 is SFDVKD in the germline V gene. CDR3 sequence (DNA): TGTGCCACCAGTGGGGCCGCGCTTGATGGCTACACCTTC. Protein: CATSGAALDGYTF.

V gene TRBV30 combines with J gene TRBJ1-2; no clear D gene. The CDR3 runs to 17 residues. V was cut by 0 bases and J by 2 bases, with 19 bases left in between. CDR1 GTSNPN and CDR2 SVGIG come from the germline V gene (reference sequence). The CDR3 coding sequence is TGTGCCTGGAGTGTACTGGAGGTAGGACCCACGAACTATGGCTACACCTTC. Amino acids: CAWSVLEVGPTNYGYTF.

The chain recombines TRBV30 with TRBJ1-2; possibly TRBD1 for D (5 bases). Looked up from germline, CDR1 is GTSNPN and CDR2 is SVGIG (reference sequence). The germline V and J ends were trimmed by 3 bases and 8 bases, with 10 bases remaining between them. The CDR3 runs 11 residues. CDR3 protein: CAWSMGQGYTF. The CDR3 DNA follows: TGTGCCTGGAGCATGGGGCAGGGCTACACCTTC.

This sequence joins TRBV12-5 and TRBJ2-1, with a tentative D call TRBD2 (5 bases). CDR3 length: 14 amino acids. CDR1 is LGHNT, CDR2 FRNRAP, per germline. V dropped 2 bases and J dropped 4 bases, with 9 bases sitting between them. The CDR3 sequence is CASGLRAAYNEQFF. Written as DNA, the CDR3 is TGTGCTAGTGGTTTGAGAGCGGCATACAATGAGCAGTTCTTC.

CDR3 region: CASSRQGRRLQETQYF. In DNA form, the CDR3 reads TGTGCCAGCAGCCGACAGGGACGCCGGCTCCAAGAGACCCAGTACTTC. V is TRBV7-9 and J is TRBJ2-5; 7 bases agree with TRBD1. V lost 5 bases and J lost 1; bases outside the gene matches: 10. Germline V gene data show CDR1 as SEHNR and CDR2 as FQNEAQ (reference sequence). There are 16 residues in the CDR3.

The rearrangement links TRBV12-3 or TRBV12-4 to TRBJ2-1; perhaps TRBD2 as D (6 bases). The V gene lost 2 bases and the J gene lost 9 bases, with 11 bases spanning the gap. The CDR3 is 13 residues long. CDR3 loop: CASSLSGGIEQFF. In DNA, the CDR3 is TGTGCCAGCAGTTTATCGGGCGGGATTGAGCAGTTCTTC.

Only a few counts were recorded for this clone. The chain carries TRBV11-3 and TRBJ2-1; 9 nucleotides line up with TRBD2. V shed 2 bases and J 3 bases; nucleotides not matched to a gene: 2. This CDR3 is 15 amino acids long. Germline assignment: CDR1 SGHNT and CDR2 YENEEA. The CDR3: CASSLYSGSYNEQFF. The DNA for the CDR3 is TGTGCCAGCAGCTTATATAGCGGGAGCTACAATGAGCAGTTCTTC. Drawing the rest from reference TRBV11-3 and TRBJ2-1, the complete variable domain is EAGVVQSPRYKIIEKKQPVAFWCNPISGHNTLYWYLQNLGQGPELLIRYENEEAVDDSQLPKDRFSAERLKGVDSTLKIQPAELGDSAVYLCASSLYSGSYNEQFFGPGTRLTVL.

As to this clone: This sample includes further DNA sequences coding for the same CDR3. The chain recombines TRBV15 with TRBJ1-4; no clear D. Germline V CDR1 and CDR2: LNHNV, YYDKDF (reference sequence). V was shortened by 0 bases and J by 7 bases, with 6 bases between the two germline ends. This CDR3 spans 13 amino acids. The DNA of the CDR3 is TGTGCCACCAGCAGAGATCGAGGTGAAAAACTGTTTTTT. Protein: CATSRDRGEKLFF. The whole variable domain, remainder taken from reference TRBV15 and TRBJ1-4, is DAMVIQNPRYQVTQFGKPVTLSCSQTLNHNVMYWYQQKSSQAPKLLFHYYDKDFNNEADTPDNFQSRRPNTSFCFLDIRSPGLGDTAMYLCATSRDRGEKLFFGSGTQLSVL.

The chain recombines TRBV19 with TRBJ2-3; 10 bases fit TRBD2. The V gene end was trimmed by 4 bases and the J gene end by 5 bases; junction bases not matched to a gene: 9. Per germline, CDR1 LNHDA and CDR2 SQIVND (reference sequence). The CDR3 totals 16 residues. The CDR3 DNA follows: TGTGCCAGTAGTAAACCTAGCGGGAGTGAAGGAGATACGCAGTATTTT. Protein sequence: CASSKPSGSEGDTQYF.

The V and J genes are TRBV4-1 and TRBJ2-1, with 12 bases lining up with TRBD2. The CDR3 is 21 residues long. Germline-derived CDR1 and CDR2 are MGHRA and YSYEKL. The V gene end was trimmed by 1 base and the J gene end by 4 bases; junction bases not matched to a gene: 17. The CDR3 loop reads CASSQGGLAGFSSPGYNEQFF. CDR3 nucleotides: TGCGCCAGCAGCCAAGGAGGACTAGCGGGATTTTCCTCTCCCGGATACAATGAGCAGTTCTTC.